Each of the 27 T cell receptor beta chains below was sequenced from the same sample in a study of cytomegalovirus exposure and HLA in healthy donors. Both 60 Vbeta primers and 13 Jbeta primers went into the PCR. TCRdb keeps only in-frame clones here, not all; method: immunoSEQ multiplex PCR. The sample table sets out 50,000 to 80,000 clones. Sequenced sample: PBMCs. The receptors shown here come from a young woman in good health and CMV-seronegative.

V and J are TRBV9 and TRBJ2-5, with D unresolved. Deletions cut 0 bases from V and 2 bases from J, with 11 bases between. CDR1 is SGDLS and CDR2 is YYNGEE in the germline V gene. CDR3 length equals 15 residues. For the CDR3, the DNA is TGTGCCAGCAGCGTAGAAGCACAGAGACAAGAGACCCAGTACTTC. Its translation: CASSVEAQRQETQYF.

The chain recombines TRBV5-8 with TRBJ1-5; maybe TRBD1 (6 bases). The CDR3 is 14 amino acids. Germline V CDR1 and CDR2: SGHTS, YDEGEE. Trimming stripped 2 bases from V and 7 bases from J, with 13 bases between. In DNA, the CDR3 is TGTGCCAGCAGCTTATCAGGGGTGGTGCAGCCCCAGCATTTT. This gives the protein CASSLSGVVQPQHF.

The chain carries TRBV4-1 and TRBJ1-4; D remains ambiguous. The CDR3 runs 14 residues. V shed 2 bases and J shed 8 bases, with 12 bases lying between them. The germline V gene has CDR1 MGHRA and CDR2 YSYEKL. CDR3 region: CASSQLGVGEKLFF. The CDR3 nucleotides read TGCGCCAGCAGCCAACTGGGAGTCGGCGAAAAACTGTTTTTT.

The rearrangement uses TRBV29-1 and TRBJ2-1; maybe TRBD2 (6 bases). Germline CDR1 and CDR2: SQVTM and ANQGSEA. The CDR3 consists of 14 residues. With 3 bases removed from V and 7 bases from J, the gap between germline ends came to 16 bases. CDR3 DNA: TGCAGCGTTGATATTGCGGGACGATCAAATGAGCAGTTCTTC. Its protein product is CSVDIAGRSNEQFF.

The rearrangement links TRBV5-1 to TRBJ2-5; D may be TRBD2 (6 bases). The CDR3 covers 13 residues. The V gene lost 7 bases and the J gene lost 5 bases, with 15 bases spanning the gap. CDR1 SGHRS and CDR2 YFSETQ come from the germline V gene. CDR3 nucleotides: TGCGCCAGCGCCGGAGAAGGGAGGGAGACCCAGTACTTC. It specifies CASAGEGRETQYF.

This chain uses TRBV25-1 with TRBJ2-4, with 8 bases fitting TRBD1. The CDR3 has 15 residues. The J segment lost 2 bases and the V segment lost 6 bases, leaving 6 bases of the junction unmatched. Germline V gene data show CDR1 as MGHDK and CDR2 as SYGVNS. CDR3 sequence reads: CASSQAGGTKNIQYF. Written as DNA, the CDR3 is TGTGCCAGCAGCCAAGCAGGGGGCACCAAAAACATTCAGTACTTC.

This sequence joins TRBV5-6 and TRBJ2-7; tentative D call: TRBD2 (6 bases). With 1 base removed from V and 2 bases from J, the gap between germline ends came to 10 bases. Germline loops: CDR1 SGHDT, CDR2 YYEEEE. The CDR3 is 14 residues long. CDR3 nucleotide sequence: TGTGCCAGCAGCTTGAGGGACTTCACCTACGAGCAGTACTTC. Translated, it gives CASSLRDFTYEQYF.

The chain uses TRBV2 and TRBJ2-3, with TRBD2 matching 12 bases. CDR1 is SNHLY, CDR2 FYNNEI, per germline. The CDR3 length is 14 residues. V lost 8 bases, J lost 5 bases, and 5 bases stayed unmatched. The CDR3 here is CASLTSGSLDTQYF. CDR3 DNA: TGTGCCAGCCTGACTAGCGGGAGTTTAGATACGCAGTATTTT. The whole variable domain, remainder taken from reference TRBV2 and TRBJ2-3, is EPEVTQTPSHQVTQMGQEVILRCVPISNHLYFYWYRQILGQKVEFLVSFYNNEISEKSEIFDDQFSVERPDGSNFTLKIRSTKLEDSAMYFCASLTSGSLDTQYFGPGTRLTVL.

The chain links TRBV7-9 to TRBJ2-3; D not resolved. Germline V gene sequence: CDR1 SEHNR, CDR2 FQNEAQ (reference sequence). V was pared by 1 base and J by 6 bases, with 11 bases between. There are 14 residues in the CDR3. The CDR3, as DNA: TGTGCCAGCAGCTTAGGGCTAGTCGGTGATACGCAGTATTTT. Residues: CASSLGLVGDTQYF. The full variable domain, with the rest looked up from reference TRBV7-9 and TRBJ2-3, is DTGVSQNPRHKITKRGQNVTFRCDPISEHNRLYWYRQTLGQGPEFLTYFQNEAQLEKSRLLSDRFSAERPKGSFSTLEIQRTEQGDSAMYLCASSLGLVGDTQYFGPGTRLTVL.

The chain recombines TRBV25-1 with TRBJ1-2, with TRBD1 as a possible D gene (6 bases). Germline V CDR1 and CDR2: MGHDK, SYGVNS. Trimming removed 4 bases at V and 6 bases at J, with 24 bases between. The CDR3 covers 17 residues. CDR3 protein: CASSGPPPTGGLDGYTF. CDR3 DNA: TGTGCCAGCAGTGGGCCCCCTCCCACCGGGGGGCTAGATGGCTACACCTTC.

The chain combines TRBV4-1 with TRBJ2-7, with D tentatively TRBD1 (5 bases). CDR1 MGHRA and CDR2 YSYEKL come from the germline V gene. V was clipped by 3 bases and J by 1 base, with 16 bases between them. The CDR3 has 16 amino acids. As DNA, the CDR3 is TGCGCCAGCAGCCAGGACCCAGGGCTTAGTTCCTACGAGCAGTACTTC. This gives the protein CASSQDPGLSSYEQYF.

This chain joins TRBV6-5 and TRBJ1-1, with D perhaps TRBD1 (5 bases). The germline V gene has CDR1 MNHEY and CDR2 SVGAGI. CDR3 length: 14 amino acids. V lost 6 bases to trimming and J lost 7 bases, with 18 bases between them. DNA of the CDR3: TGTGCCAGCAGCCTTCGACTAGGGGTCTTTGAAGCTTTCTTT. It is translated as CASSLRLGVFEAFF.

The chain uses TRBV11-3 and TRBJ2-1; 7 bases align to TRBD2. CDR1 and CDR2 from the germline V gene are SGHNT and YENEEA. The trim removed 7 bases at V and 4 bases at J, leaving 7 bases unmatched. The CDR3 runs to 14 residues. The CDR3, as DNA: TGTGCCAGCAACTGGGGGGGGGTTTACAATGAGCAGTTCTTC. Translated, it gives CASNWGGVYNEQFF.

CDR3 sequence reads: CASSLRTGQDEQYF. The CDR3 region has the DNA TGTGCCAGCAGCCTTCGGACAGGTCAAGACGAGCAGTACTTC. The rearrangement links TRBV27 to TRBJ2-7; 7 bases are a match to TRBD1. The CDR3 is made up of 14 amino acids. After removal of 6 bases from V and 5 bases from J, the junction contained 10 bases not matched to a gene. The germline CDR1 and CDR2 sequences are MNHEY and SMNVEV (reference sequence).

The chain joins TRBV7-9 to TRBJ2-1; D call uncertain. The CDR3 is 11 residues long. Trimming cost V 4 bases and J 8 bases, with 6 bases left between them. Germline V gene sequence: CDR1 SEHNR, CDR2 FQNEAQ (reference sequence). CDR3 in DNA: TGTGCCAGCAGCTCCCGGGATGAGCAGTTCTTC. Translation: CASSSRDEQFF.

CDR3 amino acids: CASSPGTGDEKLFF. As DNA, the CDR3 is TGTGCCAGCAGCCCCGGGACAGGGGATGAAAAACTGTTTTTT. The genes are TRBV9 and TRBJ1-4; 10 bases align to TRBD1. V dropped 4 bases and J dropped 6; count of bases not matched to a gene: 3. This CDR3 spans 14 amino acids. Germline CDR1 reads SGDLS; CDR2 reads YYNGEE. The entire variable domain, with the rest obtained from reference TRBV9 and TRBJ1-4, is as follows: DSGVTQTPKHLITATGQRVTLRCSPRSGDLSVYWYQQSLDQGLQFLIQYYNGEERAKGNILERFSAQQFPDLHSELNLSSLELGDSALYFCASSPGTGDEKLFFGSGTQLSVL.

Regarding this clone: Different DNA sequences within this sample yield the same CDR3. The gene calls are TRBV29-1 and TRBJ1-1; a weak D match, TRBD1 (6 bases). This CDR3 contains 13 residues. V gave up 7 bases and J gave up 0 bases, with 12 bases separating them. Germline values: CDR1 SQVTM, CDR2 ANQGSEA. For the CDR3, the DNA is TGCAGCGCCCAAGGACAGATGAACACTGAAGCTTTCTTT. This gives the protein CSAQGQMNTEAFF.

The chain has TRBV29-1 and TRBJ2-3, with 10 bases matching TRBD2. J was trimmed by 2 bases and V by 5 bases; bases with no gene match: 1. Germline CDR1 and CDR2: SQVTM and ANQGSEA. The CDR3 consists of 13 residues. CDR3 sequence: CSVSGRATDTQYF. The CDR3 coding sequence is TGCAGCGTTAGCGGGAGGGCCACAGATACGCAGTATTTT.

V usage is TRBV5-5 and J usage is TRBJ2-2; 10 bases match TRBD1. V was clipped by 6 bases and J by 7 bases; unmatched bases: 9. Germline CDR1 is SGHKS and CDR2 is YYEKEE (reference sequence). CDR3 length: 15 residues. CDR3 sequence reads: CASMNPTGGHGELFF. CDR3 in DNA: TGTGCCAGCATGAATCCGACAGGGGGCCACGGGGAGCTGTTTTTT.

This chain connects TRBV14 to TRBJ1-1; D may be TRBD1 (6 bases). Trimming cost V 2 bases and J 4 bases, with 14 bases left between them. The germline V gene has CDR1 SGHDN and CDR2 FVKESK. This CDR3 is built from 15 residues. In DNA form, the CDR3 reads TGTGCCAGCAGCCAAAGTCGGGGGGCGAGCACTGAAGCTTTCTTT. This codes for CASSQSRGASTEAFF.

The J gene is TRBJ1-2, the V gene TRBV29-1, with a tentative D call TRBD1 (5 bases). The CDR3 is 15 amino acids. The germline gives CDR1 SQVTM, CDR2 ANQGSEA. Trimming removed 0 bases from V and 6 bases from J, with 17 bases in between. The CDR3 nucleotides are TGCAGCGTTGAAGATCCAAGGCAGGGATACCATGGCTACACCTTC. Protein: CSVEDPRQGYHGYTF.

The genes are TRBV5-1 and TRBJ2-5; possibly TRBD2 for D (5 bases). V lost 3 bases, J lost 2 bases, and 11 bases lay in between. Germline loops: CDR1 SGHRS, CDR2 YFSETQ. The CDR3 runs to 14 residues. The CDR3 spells CASSWTGGQETQYF. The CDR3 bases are TGCGCCAGCAGCTGGACCGGAGGACAAGAGACCCAGTACTTC.

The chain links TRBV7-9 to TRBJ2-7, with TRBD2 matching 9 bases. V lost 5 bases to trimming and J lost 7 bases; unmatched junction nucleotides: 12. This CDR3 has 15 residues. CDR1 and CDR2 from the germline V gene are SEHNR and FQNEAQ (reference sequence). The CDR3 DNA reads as TGTGCCAGCAGCCAGGGGGGGGGACTAGCAAGAGAGCAGTACTTC. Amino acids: CASSQGGGLAREQYF.

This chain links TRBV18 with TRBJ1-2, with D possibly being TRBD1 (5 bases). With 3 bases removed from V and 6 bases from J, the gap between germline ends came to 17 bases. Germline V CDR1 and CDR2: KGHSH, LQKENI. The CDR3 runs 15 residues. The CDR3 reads CASSPLSGGVHGYTF. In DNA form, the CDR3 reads TGTGCCAGCTCACCCCTCTCGGGGGGTGTCCATGGCTACACCTTC.

DNA of the CDR3: TGTGCCAGCTCACAACCCTCTAGCGGGAGAGGGAAGACCCAGTACTTC. Amino acid sequence: CASSQPSSGRGKTQYF. The V call is TRBV18, the J call TRBJ2-5, with 10 bases matching TRBD2. After removal of 4 bases from V and 6 bases from J, the junction contained 11 bases not matched to a gene. The CDR3 covers 16 residues. Germline lookup yields CDR1 KGHSH and CDR2 LQKENI.

CDR3 sequence reads: CASGQGQGAQETQYF. The CDR3 DNA reads TGTGCTAGTGGTCAGGGACAGGGGGCGCAGGAGACCCAGTACTTC. The chain couples TRBV12-5 to TRBJ2-5; 12 bases are a match to TRBD1. This CDR3 comprises 15 residues. Per germline, CDR1 LGHNT and CDR2 FRNRAP. With V trimmed by 5 bases and J by 5 bases, 6 bases remained unmatched.

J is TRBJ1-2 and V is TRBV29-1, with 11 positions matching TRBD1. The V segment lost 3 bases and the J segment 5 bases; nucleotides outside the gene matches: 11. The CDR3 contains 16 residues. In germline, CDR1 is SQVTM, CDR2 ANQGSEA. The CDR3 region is CSVELDRGQTGYGYTF. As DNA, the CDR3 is TGCAGCGTTGAGCTGGACAGGGGGCAGACCGGGTATGGCTACACCTTC.